This TCR beta chain was recovered during a study of blood T cells in healthy people across ages (dated by TCRdb to the mid-2010s). A note on the overall study: In model experiments, roughly one uniquely barcoded TCR beta cDNA molecule per two T cells was captured by template switching. The study measured age-related changes in TCR beta repertoire diversity using deep sequencing normalized with unique cDNA molecular identifiers. Donors were grouped into four age groups: young (average approximately 15 years), middle-aged (around 39), aged (roughly 62) and long-lived (over 80). Donors of different ages were randomly distributed across sequencing lanes to avoid experimental bias. The study analyzed two additional independent replicas of 1 million unique cDNA reads from the same blood draw for two donors, one aged 18 to 29 and one aged 80 or older.

Donors were approximately 42 systemically healthy Caucasian individuals from Russia aged roughly 6 to 100 years. Each donor gave roughly 11 milliliters of peripheral blood, drawn into EDTA-treated Vacutainer tubes. Ficoll-Paque density-gradient centrifugation was used to isolate PBMCs, with at least 7 million obtained per sample. Trizol reagent was used to extract total RNA from PBMCs, with at least 5 micrograms per sample. The percentages of naive CD45RAhigh/CD27high T cells were determined by flow cytometry on a PBMC aliquot from every donor. The protocol used for the library was 5' RACE. The listed sequencing device is Illumina HiSeq 2500. The second PCR ran for about 6 to 12 cycles and used a J-beta primer mix along with a sample-barcoded 5' primer. A unique molecular identifier was introduced onto each TCR beta cDNA molecule by a template-switch 5' adaptor carrying 12 random nucleotides. At least 2.5 million CDR3-containing paired-end reads were obtained from each sample. First-strand cDNA was synthesized from all RNA with the Mint cDNA synthesis kit, primed by a TRBC-specific oligonucleotide. Following uracil-DNA glycosylase treatment, a first 18-cycle PCR with universal primers M1SS and BC2_uni_R was performed on all cDNA. The study's processing was this. For normalization, 1 million high-quality reads, each with a distinct molecular identifier, were randomly selected from each sample. Instead of being binned into consensus sequences, reads with shared molecular identifiers were discarded. MiTCR, set to a Q25 quality threshold and the strictest error-elimination algorithm, was used for CDR3 identification, clonotype clustering and error correction. Lower-bound total TCR beta diversity was estimated with a nonparametric unseen species model using Euler transformation. The public sequencing data were trimmed at Q25 with fastp and processed into clonotypes with MiXCR by TCRdb, which kept only in-frame beta chains. Rows are combined by CDR3 protein, so each entry shows the most common genes and DNA. For this entry, the V and J calls and clone size follow TCRdb and not the study's own pipeline. Here the sample has about 700,000 distinct CDR3 sequences; approximately 31% occur a single time. The ten top clones hold just over 15% of the sample.

Spanning cysteine to phenylalanine, the CDR3 consists of 15 amino acids. Only the CDR3 portion is preserved as DNA: 45 bases, with reading frame beginning at the first base. General conclusions and limits of the study: A strong correlation was found between observed TCR beta diversity and the percentage of naive T cells measured by flow cytometry. Donor CMV infection status was unknown, potentially confounding age-related changes in expanded clonotypes. The long-lived group showed more naive CD4+ T cells, fewer expanded clones and increased TCR diversity than the aged group, suggesting age selection. Conclusive comparison of naive and antigen-experienced compartments was prevented by the profiling of bulk unsorted PBMCs. Estimates of total diversity based on one million sequenced T cells were regarded as lower bounds and as underestimates. As age increased, observed TCR beta diversity per million T cells dropped in a roughly linear way, and a significant reduction was already evident by age around 41.

As to this clonotype: Its antigen is not yet known. Qualities for individual bases were not recorded, and no much larger clone is one base off.

This chain joins TRBV12-3 or TRBV12-4 to TRBJ2-7, and 14 junctional nucleotides match TRBD2. The J call may not be correct, given that the DNA end is closer to TRBJ2-5. Sequencing was carried out using blood. The sequence derives from a woman of 80 years or more in good health. Donor details come from another sample of the same person, matched by shared clones. At the DNA level, the sequence is TGTGCCAGCAGAGGACTAGCGGGGGGATTAGAGACCCAGTACTTC. This gives the protein CASRGLAGGLETQYF.